This passage covers 19 T cell receptor beta chains from one sample sequenced in a study of shared clonotypes between healthy human individuals. Clones were sequenced by immunoSEQ multiplex PCR, and TCRdb holds only the in-frame ones, with some missing. Of about 2 million clones listed, about 95% were seen once; the top ten hold roughly 0.13%. The sample taken for sequencing was naive CD4+ T cells sorted from blood. The subset: CD45RA+ positively selected. The origin of the receptors is a young man in good health.

This clone was counted once. The chain employs TRBV4-3 and TRBJ1-2; TRBD1 might be the D (6 bases). The germline CDR1 and CDR2 sequences are LGHNA and YSLEER. Deletions cut 0 bases from V and 9 bases from J, with 14 bases between. This CDR3 comprises 14 residues. CDR3 sequence: CASSQDFRGFRYTF. CDR3 nucleotide sequence: TGCGCCAGCAGCCAAGATTTCAGGGGCTTTCGCTACACCTTC.

Worth noting for this clone: Other DNA sequences in the sample encode the same CDR3. J is TRBJ2-7 and V is TRBV11-2; TRBD2 aligns across 11 bases. Germline V gene data show CDR1 as SGHAT and CDR2 as FQNNGV. Germline trimming cut 1 base from V and 7 bases from J; bases unmatched to any gene: 0. This CDR3 is built from 13 residues. The CDR3 loop is CASSLGLAGEQYF. CDR3 in DNA: TGTGCCAGCAGCTTAGGACTAGCGGGGGAGCAGTACTTC.

The chain carries TRBV10-3 and TRBJ2-1; no reliable D call. The V gene lost 7 bases and the J gene lost 9 bases, with 10 bases spanning the gap. The CDR3 is made up of 11 amino acids. CDR1 and CDR2 from the germline V gene are ENHRY and SYGVKD. The CDR3 region has the DNA TGTGCCATCAAAGCGTTGGGTGAGCAGTTCTTC. This encodes CAIKALGEQFF.

This clone was seen just once. The chain is built from TRBV19 and TRBJ2-5, with D possibly matching TRBD1 (5 bases). The length of the CDR3 is 13 residues. Germline V lookup: CDR1 LNHDA, CDR2 SQIVND (reference sequence). Trimming removed 5 bases at V and 5 bases at J, with 12 bases between. This chain's CDR3 is CASSARAMETQYF. The CDR3 bases are TGTGCCAGTAGTGCCAGGGCTATGGAGACCCAGTACTTC.

The chain joins TRBV7-9 to TRBJ2-5, with unresolved D. Germline V gene sequence: CDR1 SEHNR, CDR2 FQNEAQ (reference sequence). Deletions cut 5 bases from V and 1 base from J, with 8 bases between. This CDR3 region has 13 residues. The CDR3 DNA reads as TGTGCCAGCAGCCGCAGTTCCCAAGAGACCCAGTACTTC. It encodes CASSRSSQETQYF. Full variable domain (rest looked up from reference TRBV7-9 and TRBJ2-5): DTGVSQNPRHKITKRGQNVTFRCDPISEHNRLYWYRQTLGQGPEFLTYFQNEAQLEKSRLLSDRFSAERPKGSFSTLEIQRTEQGDSAMYLCASSRSSQETQYFGPGTRLLVL.

This chain joins TRBV6-4 and TRBJ1-2; TRBD1 aligns across 8 bases. The ends lost 8 bases at V and 7 bases at J; junction bases unmatched: 12. The germline CDR1 and CDR2 sequences are MRHNA and SNTAGT. This CDR3 spans 14 amino acids. This CDR3 is CASPRTGYSLGYTF. The CDR3 nucleotides are TGTGCCAGCCCCCGGACAGGGTACTCTCTTGGCTACACCTTC.

This sequence joins TRBV27 and TRBJ2-7; 9 positions match TRBD2. This CDR3 is built from 14 residues. Germline V lookup: CDR1 MNHEY, CDR2 SMNVEV (reference sequence). The V and J ends lost 6 bases and 2 bases, in that order; junction bases with no gene match: 5. The CDR3 loop is CASRRAGGTYEQYF. Here the CDR3 DNA reads TGTGCCAGCAGGCGAGCGGGGGGTACCTACGAGCAGTACTTC.

This chain connects TRBV25-1 to TRBJ2-3; possibly TRBD2 for D (5 bases). The CDR3 has 14 residues. Germline V CDR1 and CDR2: MGHDK, SYGVNS. V was trimmed by 7 bases and J by 1 base, leaving 12 bases between them. The CDR3 sequence is CASMMSGGTDTQYF. In DNA, the CDR3 is TGTGCCAGCATGATGAGCGGAGGCACAGATACGCAGTATTTT.

The chain uses TRBV5-1 and TRBJ2-7; D is unclear. CDR3 length equals 14 residues. Trimming shortened V by 6 bases and J by 1 base, and 14 bases separated the two germline ends. In germline, CDR1 is SGHRS, CDR2 YFSETQ. The CDR3 region is CASIQIRRSYEQYF. Here the CDR3 DNA reads TGCGCCAGCATCCAAATCAGGCGTTCCTACGAGCAGTACTTC.

Comment on this clone: In the same sample, other DNA sequences code for this CDR3. The rearrangement uses TRBV7-2 and TRBJ1-2, with D possibly TRBD1 on 6 matching bases. Deletions cut 1 base from V and 2 bases from J, with 8 bases between. The CDR3 sequence is 14 residues long. Germline V gene lookup returns CDR1 SGHTA and CDR2 FQGNSA. The CDR3 loop reads CASSLGQENYGYTF. CDR3 DNA: TGTGCCAGCAGCTTAGGACAGGAGAACTATGGCTACACCTTC.

The J gene is TRBJ2-3, the V gene TRBV11-2; the match to TRBD2 covers 8 bases. With 5 bases clipped from V and 2 bases from J, the junction kept 9 bases outside the gene matches. The CDR3 loop spans 16 amino acids. The germline gives CDR1 SGHAT, CDR2 FQNNGV. The CDR3 sequence is CASSLNGGAATDTQYF. CDR3 DNA: TGTGCCAGCAGCCTTAACGGGGGGGCGGCCACAGATACGCAGTATTTT.

This rearrangement joins TRBV6-1 to TRBJ2-7; D call uncertain. The CDR3 length is 15 residues. The V end was cut by 3 bases, the J end by 0 bases, with 12 bases between. The germline V gene encodes CDR1 MNHNS and CDR2 SASEGT. The CDR3 sequence is CASSDLGTLSYEQYF. In nucleotides, the CDR3 is TGTGCCAGCAGTGACTTAGGTACTCTCTCCTACGAGCAGTACTTC.

This clone was seen a single time. The genes are TRBV29-1 and TRBJ1-1; D unresolved. The CDR3 spans 11 residues. Germline lookup yields CDR1 SQVTM and CDR2 ANQGSEA. V was cut by 6 bases and J by 7 bases, with 12 bases left in between. The CDR3 DNA is TGCAGCGTACTTAGACGGGATGAAGCTTTCTTT. Translating it yields CSVLRRDEAFF.

The chain uses TRBV11-2 and TRBJ2-7, with 7 bases matching TRBD2. Germline lookup yields CDR1 SGHAT and CDR2 FQNNGV. This CDR3 spans 16 amino acids. The J segment lost 2 bases and the V segment lost 5 bases, leaving 12 bases of the junction unmatched. The CDR3: CASSPYEAGVAYEQYF. The CDR3 DNA reads TGTGCCAGCAGCCCCTATGAGGCGGGGGTGGCCTACGAGCAGTACTTC.

The V gene is TRBV5-1, the J gene TRBJ2-6; TRBD1 is a possible D gene (6 bases). V was shortened by 8 bases and J by 0 bases, with 15 bases between the two germline ends. In germline, CDR1 is SGHRS, CDR2 YFSETQ. This CDR3 is 16 amino acids long. CDR3: CASLPGGNSGANVLTF. CDR3 sequence (DNA): TGCGCCAGTCTTCCTGGGGGCAACTCTGGGGCCAACGTCCTGACTTTC.

This chain connects TRBV2 to TRBJ2-2, with D perhaps matching TRBD1 (7 bases). This CDR3 spans 15 amino acids. Germline CDR1 and CDR2: SNHLY and FYNNEI. Trimming shortened V by 2 bases and J by 7 bases, and 14 bases separated the two germline ends. DNA for the CDR3: TGTGCCAGCAGTGAACAGGGGGGAGCCGGCGGGGAGCTGTTTTTT. Translated: CASSEQGGAGGELFF.

This chain connects TRBV9 to TRBJ2-1; 9 nucleotides line up with TRBD2. The CDR3 consists of 14 residues. The junction had 10 bases not matched to a gene; V was cut back by 4 bases and J by 11 bases. Germline V CDR1 and CDR2: SGDLS, YYNGEE. The CDR3 nucleotides read TGTGCCAGCAGCAACCCGGGACTAGCCCACCAGCAGTTCTTC. Translating it yields CASSNPGLAHQQFF.

The chain links TRBV7-2 to TRBJ1-4; D gene uncertain. Deletions cut 3 bases from V and 7 bases from J, with 12 bases between. CDR3 size: 14 residues. CDR1 is SGHTA, CDR2 FQGNSA, per germline. CDR3 sequence reads: CASSFDRGSEKLFF. CDR3 nucleotide sequence: TGTGCCAGCAGCTTCGACCGAGGGAGTGAAAAACTGTTTTTT. Drawing the rest from reference TRBV7-2 and TRBJ1-4, the complete variable domain is GAGVSQSPSNKVTEKGKDVELRCDPISGHTALYWYRQSLGQGLEFLIYFQGNSAPDKSGLPSDRFSAERTGGSVSTLTIQRTQQEDSAVYLCASSFDRGSEKLFFGSGTQLSVL.

This clone was counted once. At one end, the junction sequence differs from germline, possibly due to a read error. The rearrangement joins TRBV5-6 to TRBJ2-5; no definite D call. The germline V gene encodes CDR1 SGHDT and CDR2 YYEEEE. The CDR3 sequence is 13 residues long. CDR3 nucleotides: TGTGCCAGCAGCTTGAGGTACCAAGAGAACCAGTACTTC. Translating it yields CASSLRYQENQYF.